Sequencing of this TCR beta chain was carried out in a study of T-cell reconstitution after alpha-beta-depleted transplantation in children. This clonotype was found many times. The antigen is undetermined. The TCRbeta library was prepared with unique molecular identifiers. MiXCR, run by TCRdb on the PCR reads, gives a single entry per CDR3 protein. The table includes fewer than 350,000 distinct CDR3 sequences, over 7.5% detected once. Notes on the study in general: Newly produced T cells mostly provided counts and TCRbeta diversity after one year, as hyperexpanded clones declined. About two months after transplant, alpha-beta T cells reportedly came from several hundred expanded graft clones. TCRbeta diversity was high at day 60 in some patients (a result of surviving recipient T cells and thymic progenitors).

The sequence came from a female patient between 2 and 10 years old who had a stem cell transplant for Fanconi anemia, so the T cells may come from the graft donor. The sequences come from peripheral blood, collected 360 days after TCRalphabeta/CD19-depleted stem cell transplant.

This CDR3 is CASSHTGDYQPQHF. CDR3 bases: TGTGCCAGCAGTCATACAGGGGATTATCAGCCCCAGCATTTT. V usage is TRBV12-3 or TRBV12-4 and J usage is TRBJ1-5; 7 bases line up with TRBD1. This CDR3 has 14 residues. V gave up 5 bases and J gave up 5 bases; unmatched junction bases: 6.